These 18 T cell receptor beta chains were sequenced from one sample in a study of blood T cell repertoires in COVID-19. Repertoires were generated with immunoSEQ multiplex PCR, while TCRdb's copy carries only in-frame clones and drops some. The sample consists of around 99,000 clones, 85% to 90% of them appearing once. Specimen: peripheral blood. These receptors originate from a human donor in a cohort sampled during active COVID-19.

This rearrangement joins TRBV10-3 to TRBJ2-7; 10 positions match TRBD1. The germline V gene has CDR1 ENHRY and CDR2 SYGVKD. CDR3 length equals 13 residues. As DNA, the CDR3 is TGTGCGCACTCCGGGACAGGGGATAACGAGCAGTACTTC. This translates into CAHSGTGDNEQYF.

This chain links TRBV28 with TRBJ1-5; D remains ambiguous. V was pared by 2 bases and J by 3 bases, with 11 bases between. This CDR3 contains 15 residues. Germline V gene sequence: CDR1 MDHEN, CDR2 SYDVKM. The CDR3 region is CASSLPNSFNQPQHF. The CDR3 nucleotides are TGTGCCAGCAGTTTACCCAACAGCTTCAATCAGCCCCAGCATTTT.

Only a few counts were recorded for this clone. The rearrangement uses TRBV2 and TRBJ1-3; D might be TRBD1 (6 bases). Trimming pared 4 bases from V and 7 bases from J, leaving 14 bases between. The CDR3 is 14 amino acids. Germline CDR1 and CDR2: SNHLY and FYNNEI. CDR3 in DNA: TGTGCCAGCAGTGCACCACAGGGTCGGAACACCATATATTTT. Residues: CASSAPQGRNTIYF.

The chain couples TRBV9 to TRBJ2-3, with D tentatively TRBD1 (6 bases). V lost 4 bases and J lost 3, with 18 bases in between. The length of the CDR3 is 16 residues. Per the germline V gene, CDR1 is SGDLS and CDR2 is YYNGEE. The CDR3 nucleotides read TGTGCCAGCAGCCCGAGGGGGAGTAGTGGGACAGATACGCAGTATTTT. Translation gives CASSPRGSSGTDTQYF.

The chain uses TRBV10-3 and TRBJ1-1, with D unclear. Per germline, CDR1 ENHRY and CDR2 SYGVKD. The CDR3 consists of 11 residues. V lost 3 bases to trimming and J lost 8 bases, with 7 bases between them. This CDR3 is CAISDPPEAFF. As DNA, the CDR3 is TGTGCCATCAGTGACCCCCCGGAAGCTTTCTTT.

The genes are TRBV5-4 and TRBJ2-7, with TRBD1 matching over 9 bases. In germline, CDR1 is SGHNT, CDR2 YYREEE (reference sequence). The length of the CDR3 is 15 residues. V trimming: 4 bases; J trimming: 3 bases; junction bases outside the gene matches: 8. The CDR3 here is CASSRPGQGSYEQYF. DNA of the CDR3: TGTGCCAGCAGCCGCCCGGGACAGGGAAGCTACGAGCAGTACTTC.

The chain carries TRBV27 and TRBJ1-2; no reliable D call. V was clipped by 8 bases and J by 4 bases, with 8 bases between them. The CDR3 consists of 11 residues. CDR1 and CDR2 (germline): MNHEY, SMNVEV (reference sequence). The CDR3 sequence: CASGYSYGYTF. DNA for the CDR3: TGTGCCAGCGGGTACAGCTATGGCTACACCTTC.

The CDR3 reads CATSRGSRGTGELFF. The CDR3 DNA sequence: TGTGCCACCAGCAGAGGGTCCAGGGGCACCGGGGAGCTGTTTTTT. The rearrangement links TRBV15 to TRBJ2-2, with D possibly being TRBD1 (6 bases). This CDR3 is built from 15 residues. Trimming pared 1 base from V and 4 bases from J, leaving 10 bases between. Germline loops: CDR1 LNHNV, CDR2 YYDKDF (reference sequence). Supplemented by reference TRBV15 and TRBJ2-2, the full variable domain reads DAMVIQNPRYQVTQFGKPVTLSCSQTLNHNVMYWYQQKSSQAPKLLFHYYDKDFNNEADTPDNFQSRRPNTSFCFLDIRSPGLGDTAMYLCATSRGSRGTGELFFGEGSRLTVL.

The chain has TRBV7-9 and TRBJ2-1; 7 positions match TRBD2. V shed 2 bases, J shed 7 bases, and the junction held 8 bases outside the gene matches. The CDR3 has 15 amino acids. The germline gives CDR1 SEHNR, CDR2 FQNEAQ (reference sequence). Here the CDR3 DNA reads TGTGCCAGCAGCTTAATAGCGGGCGTGTTAAATGAGCAGTTCTTC. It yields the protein CASSLIAGVLNEQFF.

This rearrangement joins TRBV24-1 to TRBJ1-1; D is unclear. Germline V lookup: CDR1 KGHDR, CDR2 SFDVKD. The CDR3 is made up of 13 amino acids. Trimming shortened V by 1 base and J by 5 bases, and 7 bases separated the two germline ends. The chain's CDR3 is CATSDFRGTEAFF. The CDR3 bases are TGTGCCACCAGTGATTTCCGGGGAACTGAAGCTTTCTTT.

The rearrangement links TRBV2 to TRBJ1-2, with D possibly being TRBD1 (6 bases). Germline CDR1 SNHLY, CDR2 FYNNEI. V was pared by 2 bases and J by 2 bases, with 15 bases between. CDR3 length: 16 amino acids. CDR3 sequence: CASSERLSGDNYGYTF. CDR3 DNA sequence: TGTGCCAGCAGTGAAAGGCTGTCAGGGGACAACTATGGCTACACCTTC.

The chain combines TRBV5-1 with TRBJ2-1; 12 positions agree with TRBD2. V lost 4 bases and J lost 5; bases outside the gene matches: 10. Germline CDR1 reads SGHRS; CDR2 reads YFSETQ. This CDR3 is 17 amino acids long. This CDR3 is CASSPEVRLAGDNEQFF. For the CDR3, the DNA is TGCGCCAGCAGCCCGGAGGTGCGACTAGCGGGGGACAATGAGCAGTTCTTC.

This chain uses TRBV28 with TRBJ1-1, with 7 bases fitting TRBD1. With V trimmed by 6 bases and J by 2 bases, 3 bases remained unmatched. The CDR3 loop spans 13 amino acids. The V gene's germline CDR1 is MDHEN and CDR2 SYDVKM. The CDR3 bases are TGTGCCAGCAGGGGGACAGTTAACACTGAAGCTTTCTTT. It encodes CASRGTVNTEAFF. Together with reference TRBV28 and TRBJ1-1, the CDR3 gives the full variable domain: DVKVTQSSRYLVKRTGEKVFLECVQDMDHENMFWYRQDPGLGLRLIYFSYDVKMKEKGDIPEGYSVSREKKERFSLILESASTNQTSMYLCASRGTVNTEAFFGQGTRLTVV.

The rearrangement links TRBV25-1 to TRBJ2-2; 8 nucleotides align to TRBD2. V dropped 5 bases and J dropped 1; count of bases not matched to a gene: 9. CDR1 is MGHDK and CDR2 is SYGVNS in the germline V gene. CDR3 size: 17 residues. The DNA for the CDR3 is TGTGCCAGCAGTCTTCCTGGACTAGCCGGGAACACCGGGGAGCTGTTTTTT. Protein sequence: CASSLPGLAGNTGELFF.

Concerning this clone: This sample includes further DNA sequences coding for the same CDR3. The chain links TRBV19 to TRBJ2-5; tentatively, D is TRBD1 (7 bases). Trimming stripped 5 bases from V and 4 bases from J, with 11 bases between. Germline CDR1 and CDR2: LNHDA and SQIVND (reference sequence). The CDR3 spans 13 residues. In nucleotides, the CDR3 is TGTGCCAGTAGTCGACAGGGAGGAGAGACCCAGTACTTC. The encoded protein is CASSRQGGETQYF.

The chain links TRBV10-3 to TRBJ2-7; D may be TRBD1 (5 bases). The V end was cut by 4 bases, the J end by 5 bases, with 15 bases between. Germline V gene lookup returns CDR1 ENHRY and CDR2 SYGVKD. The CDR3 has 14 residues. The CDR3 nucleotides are TGTGCCATCAGTGTGTCGCAGGGCATGGACGAGCAGTACTTC. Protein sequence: CAISVSQGMDEQYF.

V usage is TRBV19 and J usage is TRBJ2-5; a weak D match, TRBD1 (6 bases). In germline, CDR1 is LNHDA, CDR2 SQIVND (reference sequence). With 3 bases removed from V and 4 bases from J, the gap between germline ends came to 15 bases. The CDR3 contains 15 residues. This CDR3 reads CASSIIQGQGETQYF. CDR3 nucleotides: TGTGCCAGTAGTATTATTCAGGGGCAGGGAGAGACCCAGTACTTC.

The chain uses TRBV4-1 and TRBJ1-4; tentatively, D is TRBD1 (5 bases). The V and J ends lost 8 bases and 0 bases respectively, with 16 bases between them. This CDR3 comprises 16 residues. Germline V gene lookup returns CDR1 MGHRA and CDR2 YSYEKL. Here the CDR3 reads CASSPITGATNEKLFF. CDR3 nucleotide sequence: TGCGCCAGCTCACCAATCACGGGGGCAACTAATGAAAAACTGTTTTTT.